These 25 T cell receptor beta chains originate from one sample sequenced in a study of response to subunit inactivated influenza vaccine. From the RT-PCR reads, TCRdb called clonotypes with MiXCR, one entry per CDR3 protein. The sample records roughly 500,000 distinct CDR3 sequences, 16% being singletons. The input for sequencing was CD4+ T cells sorted from PBMCs, taken 23 months after vaccination. These receptors originate from a man between 50 and 70 years old who received an inactivated influenza vaccine.

The chain couples TRBV11-2 to TRBJ2-1, with D uncertain. Trimming left V 0 bases short and J 4 bases short, with 13 bases between. The CDR3 is made up of 16 amino acids. CDR1 is SGHAT and CDR2 is FQNNGV in the germline V gene. CDR3 nucleotide sequence: TGTGCCAGCAGCTTAGAGCCCAGCCTCATATACAATGAGCAGTTCTTC. Translation: CASSLEPSLIYNEQFF.

V usage is TRBV3-1 and J usage is TRBJ1-1; D is ambiguous. The V end was cut by 0 bases, the J end by 7 bases, with 15 bases between. CDR1 is LGHDT, CDR2 YNNKEL, per germline (reference sequence). The CDR3 runs 15 residues. CDR3 loop: CASSQDSLRVGEAFF. DNA for the CDR3: TGTGCCAGCAGCCAAGATTCTCTGCGGGTGGGTGAAGCTTTCTTT.

This clonotype was seen only a few times. The gene calls are TRBV6-2 or TRBV6-3 and TRBJ2-1, with D perhaps matching TRBD2 (6 bases). Germline lookup yields CDR1 MNHEY and CDR2 SVGEGT. This CDR3 is built from 13 residues. V was cut by 6 bases and J by 7 bases, with 13 bases left in between. In DNA, the CDR3 is TGTGCCAGCAGATGGACTAATCAAAATGAGCAGTTCTTC. It yields the protein CASRWTNQNEQFF.

V and J are TRBV20-1 and TRBJ2-5; unclear D gene. Germline CDR1 is DFQATT and CDR2 is SNEGSKA (reference sequence). Between the trimmed V and J ends, which lost 3 bases and 4 bases, there was a span of 6 bases. The CDR3 consists of 11 residues. The CDR3 loop is CSARKGETQYF. The CDR3 nucleotides are TGCAGTGCTAGGAAAGGAGAGACCCAGTACTTC.

The chain uses TRBV7-9 and TRBJ1-6; 7 nucleotides line up with TRBD1. Trimming took 0 bases from V and 7 from J; bases not matched to a gene: 9. Germline lookup yields CDR1 SEHNR and CDR2 FQNEAQ (reference sequence). This CDR3 comprises 17 residues. CDR3 sequence (DNA): TGTGCCAGCAGCTTAGCCCCTCCGGGACAGCCGAATTCACCCCTCCACTTT. Protein sequence: CASSLAPPGQPNSPLHF.

The table lists this clonotype with many counts. The chain joins TRBV4-3 to TRBJ2-4; 9 positions match TRBD2. The germline V gene encodes CDR1 LGHNA and CDR2 YSLEER. The CDR3 spans 17 residues. Trimming removed 0 bases from V and 3 bases from J; junction bases left unmatched: 6. The CDR3 spells CASSQDGPSGIKNIQYF. The DNA of the CDR3 is TGCGCCAGCAGCCAAGATGGACCTAGCGGGATCAAAAACATTCAGTACTTC.

This clonotype was recorded a few times. The gene calls are TRBV5-1 and TRBJ1-4, with TRBD1 as a possible D gene (6 bases). Germline V gene data show CDR1 as SGHRS and CDR2 as YFSETQ. This CDR3 comprises 14 residues. Trimming took 0 bases from V and 8 from J, leaving 11 bases between them. The CDR3 is CASSLDRVTEKLFF. The DNA for the CDR3 is TGCGCCAGCAGCTTGGACAGGGTAACGGAAAAACTGTTTTTT.

The V call is TRBV5-1, the J call TRBJ2-2; the match to TRBD2 covers 7 bases. This CDR3 is 15 amino acids long. Germline V gene sequence: CDR1 SGHRS, CDR2 YFSETQ. The V and J ends lost 3 bases and 1 base, in that order; junction bases with no gene match: 3. CDR3 loop: CASSWSSGNTGELFF. The CDR3 coding sequence is TGCGCCAGCAGCTGGTCTAGCGGGAACACCGGGGAGCTGTTTTTT.

The chain uses TRBV3-1 and TRBJ2-1; 14 nucleotides agree with TRBD2. The length of the CDR3 is 14 residues. After removal of 8 bases from V and 9 bases from J, the junction contained 6 bases not matched to a gene. Germline lookup yields CDR1 LGHDT and CDR2 YNNKEL (reference sequence). The CDR3 reads CASGTGTSGGEQFF. The CDR3 nucleotides are TGTGCCAGCGGCACCGGGACTAGCGGGGGTGAGCAGTTCTTC.

This chain uses TRBV7-2 with TRBJ2-3; possibly TRBD1 for D (6 bases). From germline, CDR1 is SGHTA and CDR2 FQGNSA. V was pared by 5 bases and J by 9 bases, with 18 bases between. This CDR3 has 14 residues. This CDR3 reads CASSEDSWRITQYF. The CDR3 DNA follows: TGTGCCAGCAGCGAGGACAGCTGGCGGATCACGCAGTATTTT. Looking up the rest from reference TRBV7-2 and TRBJ2-3 gives the full variable domain: GAGVSQSPSNKVTEKGKDVELRCDPISGHTALYWYRQSLGQGLEFLIYFQGNSAPDKSGLPSDRFSAERTGGSVSTLTIQRTQQEDSAVYLCASSEDSWRITQYFGPGTRLTVL.

The gene calls are TRBV6-2 or TRBV6-3 and TRBJ2-4, with 7 bases identical to TRBD1. The V and J ends lost 7 bases and 1 base, in that order; junction bases with no gene match: 7. Germline lookup yields CDR1 MNHEY and CDR2 SVGEGT. CDR3 length equals 15 residues. This CDR3 reads CASNYDREAKNIQYF. The CDR3 DNA is TGTGCCAGCAACTACGACAGGGAGGCCAAAAACATTCAGTACTTC.

This clonotype was counted many times. This rearrangement joins TRBV12-3 or TRBV12-4 to TRBJ2-1; 8 nucleotides align to TRBD1. V lost 7 bases and J lost 4; bases outside the gene matches: 9. The CDR3 consists of 15 residues. CDR3 sequence: CASTRGTGIYNEQFF. The CDR3 nucleotides are TGTGCCAGCACTCGCGGGACAGGTATTTACAATGAGCAGTTCTTC.

This clonotype was observed a few times. This rearrangement joins TRBV5-1 to TRBJ1-2; the match to TRBD1 covers 9 bases. Germline CDR1 is SGHRS and CDR2 is YFSETQ. The CDR3 totals 11 residues. V dropped 7 bases and J dropped 6; count of bases not matched to a gene: 1. The CDR3 sequence is CASRDRDGYTF. DNA of the CDR3: TGCGCCAGCCGGGACAGGGATGGCTACACCTTC.

The chain has TRBV20-1 and TRBJ1-5; possibly TRBD1 for D (5 bases). This CDR3 region has 14 residues. Between the trimmed V and J ends, which lost 0 bases and 4 bases, there was a span of 10 bases. Germline V CDR1 and CDR2: DFQATT, SNEGSKA (reference sequence). The CDR3 sequence is CSAREGGNNQPQHF. The CDR3 DNA is TGCAGTGCTAGAGAGGGGGGTAATAATCAGCCCCAGCATTTT.

This chain's CDR3 is CSARNPGLAYYEQYF. The CDR3 DNA reads as TGCAGTGCTAGAAACCCGGGACTAGCTTACTACGAGCAGTACTTC. The rearrangement links TRBV20-1 to TRBJ2-7, with 9 bases fitting TRBD2. Germline loops: CDR1 DFQATT, CDR2 SNEGSKA (reference sequence). The CDR3 consists of 15 residues. Trimming at V came to 2 bases and at J to 3 bases, leaving 8 bases not matched to a gene.

This chain uses TRBV21-1 with TRBJ2-7; the table gives TRBD2 as D, unverified against the DNA. TRBV21-1 is annotated as a pseudogene. CDR3 length: 18 amino acids. For the CDR3, the DNA is TGTGCCAGGAAATGGGGAGCGGGAGTCCCTATAAGCTCCTACGAGCAGTACTTC. Its translation is CARKWGAGVPISSYEQYF.

This clonotype was detected a few times. The chain recombines TRBV6-5 with TRBJ2-7, with D perhaps matching TRBD2 (6 bases). CDR1 is MNHEY and CDR2 is SVGAGI in the germline V gene. V lost 0 bases, J lost 1 base, and 10 bases lay in between. This CDR3 comprises 15 residues. CDR3 DNA sequence: TGTGCCAGCAGTTACTCAGGGACTTTATCCTACGAGCAGTACTTC. Translated: CASSYSGTLSYEQYF.

This chain joins TRBV11-2 and TRBJ2-1; tentative D call: TRBD1 (5 bases). Germline V gene data show CDR1 as SGHAT and CDR2 as FQNNGV. This CDR3 is 16 amino acids long. Trimming stripped 4 bases from V and 9 bases from J, with 22 bases between. The CDR3 spells CASSWGWGLAFIEQFF. CDR3 DNA: TGTGCCAGCAGCTGGGGATGGGGCCTCGCATTTATTGAGCAGTTCTTC. Supplemented by reference TRBV11-2 and TRBJ2-1, the full variable domain reads EAGVAQSPRYKIIEKRQSVAFWCNPISGHATLYWYQQILGQGPKLLIQFQNNGVVDDSQLPKDRFSAERLKGVDSTLKIQPAKLEDSAVYLCASSWGWGLAFIEQFFGPGTRLTVL.

This clonotype was seen only a few times. The chain is built from TRBV10-3 and TRBJ2-2; 7 bases align to TRBD2. Germline-derived CDR1 and CDR2 are ENHRY and SYGVKD. The CDR3 length is 16 residues. V gave up 4 bases and J gave up 2 bases; unmatched junction bases: 7. This CDR3 is CAISGWLAANTGELFF. CDR3 DNA sequence: TGTGCCATCAGTGGGTGGCTAGCGGCAAACACCGGGGAGCTGTTTTTT.

CDR3 sequence: CASSKDEAGQGVFGYGYTF. CDR3 bases: TGTGCCAGCAGCAAAGATGAGGCGGGACAGGGCGTATTCGGCTATGGCTACACCTTC. The V call is TRBV21-1, the J call TRBJ1-2; the DNA was not compared with TRBD1, the D call given in the table. TRBV21-1 is annotated as a pseudogene. This CDR3 has 19 residues.

Many counts were recorded for this clonotype. The chain has TRBV7-2 and TRBJ2-7, with a possible D match to TRBD1 (5 bases). The germline V gene encodes CDR1 SGHTA and CDR2 FQGNSA. V lost 3 bases and J lost 3, with 9 bases in between. This CDR3 comprises 13 residues. The CDR3 region is CASSFDRNYEQYF. Written as DNA, the CDR3 is TGTGCCAGCAGCTTCGACAGAAACTACGAGCAGTACTTC.

This chain links TRBV12-3 or TRBV12-4 with TRBJ2-3; D ambiguous. The CDR3 runs 13 residues. Trimming took 8 bases from V and 0 from J, leaving 9 bases between them. Here the CDR3 DNA reads TGTGCCAGCGCTATTCGTAGCACAGATACGCAGTATTTT. Protein: CASAIRSTDTQYF.

In its sample, this clonotype was seen once. This chain's CDR3 is CSASVTGTNTEAFF. The CDR3 DNA sequence: TGCAGTGCGAGCGTAACCGGGACAAACACTGAAGCTTTCTTT. The rearrangement joins TRBV20-1 to TRBJ1-1, with D maybe TRBD1 (6 bases). V dropped 6 bases and J dropped 2 bases, with 16 bases sitting between them. Germline CDR1 is DFQATT and CDR2 is SNEGSKA (reference sequence). CDR3 length equals 14 residues.

This clonotype was counted at least ten times. This chain uses TRBV20-1 with TRBJ1-1; no reliable D call. The germline V gene has CDR1 DFQATT and CDR2 SNEGSKA (reference sequence). V lost 6 bases to trimming and J lost 9 bases, with 5 bases between them. The CDR3 sequence is 8 residues long. The CDR3 protein is CSAPQAFF. Written as DNA, the CDR3 is TGCAGTGCCCCACAAGCTTTCTTT.

The CDR3: CASSPPGQQNTEAFF. CDR3 in DNA: TGTGCCAGCTCACCACCGGGACAGCAGAACACTGAAGCTTTCTTT. The chain uses TRBV18 and TRBJ1-1; 7 positions match TRBD1. The germline CDR1 and CDR2 sequences are KGHSH and LQKENI. The CDR3 has 15 residues. V shed 0 bases and J 1 base; nucleotides not matched to a gene: 2.